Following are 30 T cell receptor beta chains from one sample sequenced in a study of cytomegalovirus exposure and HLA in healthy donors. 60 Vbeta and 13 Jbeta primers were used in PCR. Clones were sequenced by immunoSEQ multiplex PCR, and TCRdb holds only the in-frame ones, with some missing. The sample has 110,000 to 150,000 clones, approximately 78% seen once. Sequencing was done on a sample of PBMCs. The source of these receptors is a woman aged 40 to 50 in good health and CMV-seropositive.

CDR3 in amino acids: CASSQSASGRVQETQYF. The DNA of the CDR3 is TGCGCCAGCAGTCAATCCGCTAGCGGGAGGGTCCAAGAGACCCAGTACTTC. V usage is TRBV23-1 and J usage is TRBJ2-5; the match to TRBD2 covers 12 bases. TRBV23-1 carries the ORF label, with uncertain function. The CDR3 extends over 17 amino acids. The V gene end was trimmed by 0 bases and the J gene end by 1 base; junction bases not matched to a gene: 3.

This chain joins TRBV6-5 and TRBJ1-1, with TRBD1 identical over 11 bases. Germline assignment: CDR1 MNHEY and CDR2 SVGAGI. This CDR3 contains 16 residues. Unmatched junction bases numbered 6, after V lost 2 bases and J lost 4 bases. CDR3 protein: CASSYTHGTGGTEAFF. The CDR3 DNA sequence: TGTGCCAGCAGTTACACTCACGGGACAGGGGGCACTGAAGCTTTCTTT.

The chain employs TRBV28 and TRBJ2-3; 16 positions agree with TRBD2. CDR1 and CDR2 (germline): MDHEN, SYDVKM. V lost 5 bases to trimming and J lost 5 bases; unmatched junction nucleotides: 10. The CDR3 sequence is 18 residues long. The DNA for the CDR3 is TGTGCCAGCAGTACCACGGGACTAGCGGGGGGGTGGGGAGATACGCAGTATTTT. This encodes CASSTTGLAGGWGDTQYF.

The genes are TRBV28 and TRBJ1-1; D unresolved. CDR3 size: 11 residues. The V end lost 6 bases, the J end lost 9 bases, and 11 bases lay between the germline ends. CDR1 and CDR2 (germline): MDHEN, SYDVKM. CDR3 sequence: CASSLPGKAFF. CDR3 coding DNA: TGTGCCAGCAGCTTACCAGGTAAAGCTTTCTTT. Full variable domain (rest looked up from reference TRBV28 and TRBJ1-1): DVKVTQSSRYLVKRTGEKVFLECVQDMDHENMFWYRQDPGLGLRLIYFSYDVKMKEKGDIPEGYSVSREKKERFSLILESASTNQTSMYLCASSLPGKAFFGQGTRLTVV.

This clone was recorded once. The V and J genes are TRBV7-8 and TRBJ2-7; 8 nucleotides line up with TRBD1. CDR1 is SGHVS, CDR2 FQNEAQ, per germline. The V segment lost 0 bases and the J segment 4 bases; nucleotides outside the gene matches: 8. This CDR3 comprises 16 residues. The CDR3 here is CASSLATRTGRYEQYF. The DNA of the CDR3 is TGTGCCAGCAGCTTAGCGACGAGGACAGGGAGGTACGAGCAGTACTTC.

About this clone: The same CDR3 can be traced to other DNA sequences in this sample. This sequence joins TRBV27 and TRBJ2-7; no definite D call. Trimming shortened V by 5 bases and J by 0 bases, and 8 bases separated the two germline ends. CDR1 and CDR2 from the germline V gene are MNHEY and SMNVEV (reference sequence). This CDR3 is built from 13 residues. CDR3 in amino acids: CASSRQASYEQYF. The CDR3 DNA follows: TGTGCCAGCAGTCGACAAGCCTCCTACGAGCAGTACTTC.

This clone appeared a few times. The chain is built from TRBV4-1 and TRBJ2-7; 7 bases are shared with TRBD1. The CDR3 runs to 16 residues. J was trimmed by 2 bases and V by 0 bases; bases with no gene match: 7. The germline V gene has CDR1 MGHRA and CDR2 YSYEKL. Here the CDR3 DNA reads TGCGCCAGCAGCCAAGAAGGGGGCCGATCTACCTACGAGCAGTACTTC. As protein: CASSQEGGRSTYEQYF.

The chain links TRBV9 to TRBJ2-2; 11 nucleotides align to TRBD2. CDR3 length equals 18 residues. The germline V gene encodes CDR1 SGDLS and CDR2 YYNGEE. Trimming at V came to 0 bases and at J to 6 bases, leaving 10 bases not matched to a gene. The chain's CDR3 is CASSVDRLSGRGAGELFF. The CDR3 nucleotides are TGTGCCAGCAGCGTAGACCGACTTAGCGGGAGGGGCGCCGGGGAGCTGTTTTTT.

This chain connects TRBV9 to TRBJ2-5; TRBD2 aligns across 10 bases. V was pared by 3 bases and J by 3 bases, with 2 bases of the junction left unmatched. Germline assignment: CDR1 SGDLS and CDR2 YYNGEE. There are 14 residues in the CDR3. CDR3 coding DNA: TGTGCCAGCAGCGCCACTAGCGGGGAAGAGACCCAGTACTTC. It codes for CASSATSGEETQYF.

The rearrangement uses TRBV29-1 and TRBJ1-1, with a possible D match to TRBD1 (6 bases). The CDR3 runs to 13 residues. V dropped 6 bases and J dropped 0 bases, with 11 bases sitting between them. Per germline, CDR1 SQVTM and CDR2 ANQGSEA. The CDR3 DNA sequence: TGCAGCGTCCGAAGGGGGATGAACACTGAAGCTTTCTTT. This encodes CSVRRGMNTEAFF.

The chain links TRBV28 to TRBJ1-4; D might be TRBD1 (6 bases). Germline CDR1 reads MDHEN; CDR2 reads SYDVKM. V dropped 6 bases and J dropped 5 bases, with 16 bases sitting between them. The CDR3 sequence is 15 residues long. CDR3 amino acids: CASRQEGQGNEKLFF. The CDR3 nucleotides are TGTGCCAGCAGGCAAGAGGGGCAGGGGAATGAAAAACTGTTTTTT. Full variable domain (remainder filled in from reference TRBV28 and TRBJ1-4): DVKVTQSSRYLVKRTGEKVFLECVQDMDHENMFWYRQDPGLGLRLIYFSYDVKMKEKGDIPEGYSVSREKKERFSLILESASTNQTSMYLCASRQEGQGNEKLFFGSGTQLSVL.

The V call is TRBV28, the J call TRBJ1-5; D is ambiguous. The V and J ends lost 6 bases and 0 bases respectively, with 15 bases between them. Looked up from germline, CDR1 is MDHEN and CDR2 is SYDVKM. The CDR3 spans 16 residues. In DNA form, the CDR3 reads TGTGCCAGCAGACCCCAAAGGAGTTATAGCAATCAGCCCCAGCATTTT. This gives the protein CASRPQRSYSNQPQHF.

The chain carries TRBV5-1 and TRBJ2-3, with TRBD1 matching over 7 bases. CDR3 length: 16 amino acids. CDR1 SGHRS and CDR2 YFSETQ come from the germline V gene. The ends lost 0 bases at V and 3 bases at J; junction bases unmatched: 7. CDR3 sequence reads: CASSLGGQGETDTQYF. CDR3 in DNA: TGCGCCAGCAGCTTGGGTGGGCAGGGGGAGACAGATACGCAGTATTTT.

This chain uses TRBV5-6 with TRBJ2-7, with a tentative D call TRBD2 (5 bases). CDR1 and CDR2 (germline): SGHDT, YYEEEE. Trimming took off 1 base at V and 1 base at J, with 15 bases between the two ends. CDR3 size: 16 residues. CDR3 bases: TGTGCCAGCAGCTTGCGGGGAACGAGCGGATCCTACGAGCAGTACTTC. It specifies CASSLRGTSGSYEQYF.

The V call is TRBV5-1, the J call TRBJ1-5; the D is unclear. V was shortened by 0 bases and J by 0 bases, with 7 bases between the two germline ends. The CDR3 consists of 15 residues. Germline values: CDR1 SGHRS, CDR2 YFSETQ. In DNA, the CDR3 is TGCGCCAGCAGCTTGGGTGAAGCTAGCAATCAGCCCCAGCATTTT. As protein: CASSLGEASNQPQHF.

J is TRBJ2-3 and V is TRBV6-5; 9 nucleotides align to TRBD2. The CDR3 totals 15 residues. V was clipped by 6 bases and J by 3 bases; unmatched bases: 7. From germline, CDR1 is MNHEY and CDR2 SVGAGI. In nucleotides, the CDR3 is TGTGCCAGCAGAACAGCGGGAGGACTAACAGATACGCAGTATTTT. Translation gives CASRTAGGLTDTQYF.

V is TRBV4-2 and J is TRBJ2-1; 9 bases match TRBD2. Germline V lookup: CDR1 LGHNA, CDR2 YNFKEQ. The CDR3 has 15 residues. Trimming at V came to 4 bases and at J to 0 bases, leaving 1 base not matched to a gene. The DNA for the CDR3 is TGTGCCAGCAGCCTTAGCGGGGGCTCCTACAATGAGCAGTTCTTC. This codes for CASSLSGGSYNEQFF.

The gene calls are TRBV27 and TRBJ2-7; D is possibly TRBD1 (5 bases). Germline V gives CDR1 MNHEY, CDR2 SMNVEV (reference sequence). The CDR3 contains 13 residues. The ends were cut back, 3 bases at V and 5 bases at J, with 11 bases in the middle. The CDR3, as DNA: TGTGCCAGCAGTTTTGGGGCCTCGGACGAGCAGTACTTC. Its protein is CASSFGASDEQYF.

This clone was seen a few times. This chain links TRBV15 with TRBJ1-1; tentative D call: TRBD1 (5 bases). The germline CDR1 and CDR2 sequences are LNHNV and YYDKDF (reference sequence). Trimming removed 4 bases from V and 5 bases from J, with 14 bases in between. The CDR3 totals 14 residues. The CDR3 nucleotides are TGTGCCACCAGCATCGCAGGGATGTTTACTGAAGCTTTCTTT. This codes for CATSIAGMFTEAFF.

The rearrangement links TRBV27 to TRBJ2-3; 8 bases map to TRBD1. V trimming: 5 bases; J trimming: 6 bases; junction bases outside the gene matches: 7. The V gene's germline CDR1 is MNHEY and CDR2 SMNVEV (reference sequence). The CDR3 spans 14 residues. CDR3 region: CASSMTRDRDTQYF. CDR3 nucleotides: TGTGCCAGCAGTATGACCCGGGACAGGGATACGCAGTATTTT.

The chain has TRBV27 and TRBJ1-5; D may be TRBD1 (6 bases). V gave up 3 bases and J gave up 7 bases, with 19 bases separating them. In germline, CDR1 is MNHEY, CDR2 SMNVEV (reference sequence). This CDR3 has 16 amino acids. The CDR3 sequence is CASSFSVTGRGQPQHF. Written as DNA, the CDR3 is TGTGCCAGCAGTTTTTCTGTAACAGGGAGGGGACAGCCCCAGCATTTT.

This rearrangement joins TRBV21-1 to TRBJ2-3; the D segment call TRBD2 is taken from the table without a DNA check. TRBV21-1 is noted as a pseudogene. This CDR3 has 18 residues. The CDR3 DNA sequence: TGTGCCAGCAGCCTTGCCCCCGGGAAGCGGGAGAGGACAGATACGCAGTATTTT. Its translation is CASSLAPGKRERTDTQYF.

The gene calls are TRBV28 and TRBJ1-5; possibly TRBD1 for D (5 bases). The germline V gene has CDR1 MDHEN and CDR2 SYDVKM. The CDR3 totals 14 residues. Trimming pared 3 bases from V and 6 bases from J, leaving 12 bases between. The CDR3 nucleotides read TGTGCCAGCAGTTTGCGGGGGGGAGGTCAGCCCCAGCATTTT. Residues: CASSLRGGGQPQHF. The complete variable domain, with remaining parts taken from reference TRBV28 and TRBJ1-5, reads DVKVTQSSRYLVKRTGEKVFLECVQDMDHENMFWYRQDPGLGLRLIYFSYDVKMKEKGDIPEGYSVSREKKERFSLILESASTNQTSMYLCASSLRGGGQPQHFGDGTRLSIL.

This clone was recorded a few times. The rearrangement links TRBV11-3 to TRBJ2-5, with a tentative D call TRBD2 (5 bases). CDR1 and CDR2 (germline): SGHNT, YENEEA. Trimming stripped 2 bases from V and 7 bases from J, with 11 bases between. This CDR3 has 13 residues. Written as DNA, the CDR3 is TGTGCCAGCAGCTTACGCCCCGGAGGGACCCAGTACTTC. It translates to CASSLRPGGTQYF. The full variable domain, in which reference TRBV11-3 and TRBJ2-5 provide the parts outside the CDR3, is EAGVVQSPRYKIIEKKQPVAFWCNPISGHNTLYWYLQNLGQGPELLIRYENEEAVDDSQLPKDRFSAERLKGVDSTLKIQPAELGDSAVYLCASSLRPGGTQYFGPGTRLLVL.

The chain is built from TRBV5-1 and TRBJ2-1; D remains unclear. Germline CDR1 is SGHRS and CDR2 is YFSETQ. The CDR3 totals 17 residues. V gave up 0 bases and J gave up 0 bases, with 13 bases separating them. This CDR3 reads CASSLAARTDSYNEQFF. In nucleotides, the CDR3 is TGCGCCAGCAGCTTGGCCGCGCGTACTGACTCCTACAATGAGCAGTTCTTC. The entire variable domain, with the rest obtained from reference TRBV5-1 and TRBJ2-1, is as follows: KAGVTQTPRYLIKTRGQQVTLSCSPISGHRSVSWYQQTPGQGLQFLFEYFSETQRNKGNFPGRFSGRQFSNSRSEMNVSTLELGDSALYLCASSLAARTDSYNEQFFGPGTRLTVL.

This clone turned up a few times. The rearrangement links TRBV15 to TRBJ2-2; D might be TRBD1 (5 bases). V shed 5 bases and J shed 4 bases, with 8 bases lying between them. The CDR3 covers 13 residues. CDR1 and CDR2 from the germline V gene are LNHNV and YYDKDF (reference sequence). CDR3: CATSWGGTGELFF. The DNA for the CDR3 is TGTGCCACCAGCTGGGGCGGCACCGGGGAGCTGTTTTTT.

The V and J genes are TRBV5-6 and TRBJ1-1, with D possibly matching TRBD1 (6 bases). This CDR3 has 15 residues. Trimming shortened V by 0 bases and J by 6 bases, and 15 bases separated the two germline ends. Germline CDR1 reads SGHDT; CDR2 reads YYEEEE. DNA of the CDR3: TGTGCCAGCAGCTTGGCAGGGGTCAAGGGCGCTGAAGCTTTCTTT. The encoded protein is CASSLAGVKGAEAFF.

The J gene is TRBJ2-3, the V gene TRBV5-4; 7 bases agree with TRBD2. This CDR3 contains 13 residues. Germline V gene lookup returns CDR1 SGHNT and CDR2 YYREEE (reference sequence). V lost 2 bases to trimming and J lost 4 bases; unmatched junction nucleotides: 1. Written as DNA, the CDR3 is TGTGCCAGCAGCTTAGCGGGGTCAGATACGCAGTATTTT. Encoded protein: CASSLAGSDTQYF.

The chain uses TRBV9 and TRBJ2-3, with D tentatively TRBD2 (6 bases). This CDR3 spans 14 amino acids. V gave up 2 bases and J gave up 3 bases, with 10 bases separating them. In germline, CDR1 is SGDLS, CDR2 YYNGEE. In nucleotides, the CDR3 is TGTGCCAGCAGCGTTGGTGGGAGGACAGATACGCAGTATTTT. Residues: CASSVGGRTDTQYF.

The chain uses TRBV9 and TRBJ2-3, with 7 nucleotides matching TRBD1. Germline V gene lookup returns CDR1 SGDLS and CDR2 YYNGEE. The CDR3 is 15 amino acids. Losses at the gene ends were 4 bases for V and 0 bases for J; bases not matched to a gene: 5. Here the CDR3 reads CASSFRQGSTDTQYF. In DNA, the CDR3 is TGTGCCAGCAGCTTTCGACAGGGCAGCACAGATACGCAGTATTTT.